Listed below are T cell receptor beta chains from one sample, sequenced in a study of identical twins. TCRdb ran MiXCR on the 5' RACE reads and lists one entry per CDR3 protein. Among some 1,600,000 distinct CDR3 sequences listed, about 30% were seen once. The sequenced sample consisted of cord blood. The receptors originated from a newborn girl in good health. CDR3s include the opening cysteine and the closing phenylalanine or tryptophan. Expanded clones are given a class, and other clones once, few, many or no size at all.

TRBV3-1	NA	TRBJ2-2	CASSQQGRTGELFF
TRBV27	NA	TRBJ1-6	CASSLNLPGGSPLHF
TRBV20-1	few	TRBJ2-7	CSARVGVYEQYF
TRBV29-1	NA	TRBJ2-1	CSVEYPGLALAKQFF
TRBV29-1	few	TRBJ1-6	CSVVHSFNSPLHF
TRBV11-1	NA	TRBJ2-4	CASSIRGAGRGAKNIQYF
TRBV6-2/TRBV6-3	NA	TRBJ2-1	CASSYLDPNEQFF
TRBV24-1	NA	TRBJ2-3	CATCDPRPGSDTQYF
TRBV7-8	NA	TRBJ2-1	CASNLDRTYNEQFF
TRBV29-1	NA	TRBJ2-3	CSVGIAGGTDTPYF
TRBV6-1	NA	NA	CASRRGGTGKTYEQYF
TRBV5-1	NA	TRBJ1-1	CASSRGFDTEAFF
TRBV4-1	many	TRBJ1-6	CASSQDNYNSPLHF
TRBV5-4	few	TRBJ2-7	CASSLKSWTGEGEQYF
TRBV21-1	NA	TRBJ1-1	CASSKKTRDREGKKNTEAFF
TRBV28	few	TRBJ1-6	CASSSPDLTPSSPLHF
TRBV12-3/TRBV12-4	few	TRBJ2-7	CASGQRDYEQYF
TRBV5-6	few	TRBJ2-4	CASSWTGGIGNIQYF
TRBV7-9	few	TRBJ2-3	CASSLLAGVLDTQYF
TRBV7-2	NA	TRBJ2-1	CAGSSSAGQFF
TRBV4-2	NA	TRBJ1-2	CASSQDGTGRYGYTF
TRBV20-1	NA	TRBJ2-1	CSAYDLGSYGDEQFF
TRBV7-2	NA	TRBJ1-2	CSSSLTGNYGYTF
TRBV9	NA	TRBJ2-3	CASSARGGAGSDTQYF
TRBV30	NA	TRBJ2-1	CAWTRRNEQFF
TRBV12-3/TRBV12-4	few	TRBJ1-5	CASSRGARNQPQHF
TRBV11-1	few	TRBJ2-3	CASSLKRGRSTDTQYF
TRBV20-1	NA	TRBJ1-2	CSARDQRGLYGYTF
TRBV20-1	NA	TRBJ2-1	CSVVRGFDNEQFF
TRBV3-1	NA	TRBJ2-2	CASSQQLGTGELFF
TRBV7-9	NA	NA	CASSLGSGWRDNEQYF
TRBV5-1	NA	TRBJ2-3	CASSLAFASTDTQYF
TRBV25-1	NA	TRBJ2-1	CASSEYLAGTQTYNEQFF
TRBV24-1	NA	TRBJ2-3	CATSDSKGNTDTQYF
TRBV5-1	NA	TRBJ2-4	CASSWELAGVDIQYF
TRBV5-1	NA	TRBJ2-5	CASSEGLAVHQETQYF
TRBV6-6	many	TRBJ2-3	CATGGGSADTQYF
TRBV20-1	few	TRBJ1-5	CSARLGGSNQPQHF
TRBV5-1	once	TRBJ2-7	CASSKGPASYYEQYF
TRBV10-3	NA	TRBJ2-3	CAISPTYSTDTQYF
TRBV29-1	NA	TRBJ2-1	CSVEQRYEQFF
TRBV30	NA	TRBJ2-3	CAWSVLLNTQYF
TRBV20-1	NA	TRBJ2-6	CSASGASSGANVLTF